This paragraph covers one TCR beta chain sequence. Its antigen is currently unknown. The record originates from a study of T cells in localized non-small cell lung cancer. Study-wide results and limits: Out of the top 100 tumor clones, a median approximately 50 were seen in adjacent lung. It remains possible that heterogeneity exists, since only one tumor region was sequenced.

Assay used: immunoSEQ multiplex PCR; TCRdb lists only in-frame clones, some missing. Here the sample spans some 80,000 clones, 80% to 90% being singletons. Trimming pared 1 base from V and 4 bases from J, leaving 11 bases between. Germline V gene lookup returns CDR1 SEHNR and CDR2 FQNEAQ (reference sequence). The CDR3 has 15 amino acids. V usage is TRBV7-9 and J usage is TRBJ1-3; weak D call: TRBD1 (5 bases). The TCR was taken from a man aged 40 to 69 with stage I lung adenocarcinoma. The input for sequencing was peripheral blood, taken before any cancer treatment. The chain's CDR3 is CASSLVQAPGNTIYF. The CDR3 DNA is TGTGCCAGCAGCTTAGTACAGGCGCCCGGAAACACCATATATTTT. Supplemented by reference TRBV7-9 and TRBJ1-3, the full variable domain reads DTGVSQNPRHKITKRGQNVTFRCDPISEHNRLYWYRQTLGQGPEFLTYFQNEAQLEKSRLLSDRFSAERPKGSFSTLEIQRTEQGDSAMYLCASSLVQAPGNTIYFGEGSWLTVV.